Below, 23 T cell receptor beta chains from the same sample are listed, as sequenced in a study of T-cell memory formation after mild COVID-19. From the 5' RACE reads, TCRdb called clonotypes with MiXCR, one entry per CDR3 protein. The data contain 350,000 or so distinct CDR3 sequences, 13% of them seen just once; the ten biggest clones take up 20% to 25%. The material sequenced was PBMCs or a T cell subset sorted from them (not recorded which). The receptors stem from a young man who had mild COVID-19 (a few samples of this study predate the infection). Cell type and time point are not known.

This clonotype was counted ten times or more. The CDR3 DNA sequence: TGTGCCAGCAGCTTAGATATTAGAGATACGCAGTATTTT. This sequence encodes CASSLDIRDTQYF. V is TRBV7-2 and J is TRBJ2-3; D is undetermined. The CDR3 length is 13 residues. Trimming removed 1 base at V and 5 bases at J, with 7 bases between. The germline V gene has CDR1 SGHTA and CDR2 FQGNSA. The entire variable domain, with the rest obtained from reference TRBV7-2 and TRBJ2-3, is as follows: GAGVSQSPSNKVTEKGKDVELRCDPISGHTALYWYRQSLGQGLEFLIYFQGNSAPDKSGLPSDRFSAERTGGSVSTLTIQRTQQEDSAVYLCASSLDIRDTQYFGPGTRLTVL.

This clonotype was detected a few times. The rearrangement uses TRBV10-3 and TRBJ2-7; 7 bases are shared with TRBD1. There are 12 residues in the CDR3. The germline gives CDR1 ENHRY, CDR2 SYGVKD. Unmatched junction bases numbered 3, after V lost 3 bases and J lost 7 bases. The CDR3 coding sequence is TGTGCCATCAGTGAAGGGGGCTGGGAGCAGTACGTC. Translated: CAISEGGWEQYV.

This clonotype was seen only a few times. The rearrangement links TRBV7-8 to TRBJ1-5; 10 bases line up with TRBD1. V lost 8 bases to trimming and J lost 7 bases; unmatched junction nucleotides: 5. CDR1 is SGHVS and CDR2 is FQNEAQ in the germline V gene. This CDR3 has 13 amino acids. The CDR3 DNA reads as TGTGCCAGCTGCGGGACAGGGGAACAGCCCCAGCATTTT. It encodes CASCGTGEQPQHF.

This clonotype was seen a few times. The gene calls are TRBV12-3 or TRBV12-4 and TRBJ2-5; D unclear. The ends were cut back, 6 bases at V and 7 bases at J, with 15 bases in the middle. The CDR3 length is 13 residues. The CDR3 bases are TGTGCCAGCAGGGCAGGACGCTCGTGGACCCAGTACTTC. Protein product: CASRAGRSWTQYF.

In this sample, this clonotype turned up many times. The chain uses TRBV14 and TRBJ2-1; D is uncertain. V was pared by 5 bases and J by 6 bases, with 5 bases between. CDR3 size: 11 residues. The germline CDR1 and CDR2 sequences are SGHDN and FVKESK. The CDR3 nucleotides are TGTGCCAGCAGCTGGACCAATGAGCAGTTCTTC. It yields the protein CASSWTNEQFF.

The V and J genes are TRBV4-1 and TRBJ2-2; 8 bases are a match to TRBD1. The CDR3 length is 17 residues. CDR1 MGHRA and CDR2 YSYEKL come from the germline V gene. J lost 5 bases, V lost 2 bases, and 10 bases had no gene match. The CDR3 coding sequence is TGCGCCAGCAGCCAACATGCAGGGGGCACGGGAACCGGGGAGCTGTTTTTT. Its translation is CASSQHAGGTGTGELFF.

This clonotype was found a few times. The rearrangement links TRBV5-1 to TRBJ2-1, with 8 bases that match TRBD1. Unmatched junction bases numbered 9, after V lost 4 bases and J lost 9 bases. The CDR3 totals 14 residues. The germline V gene encodes CDR1 SGHRS and CDR2 YFSETQ. CDR3 amino acids: CASSKRQGYGEQFF. Written as DNA, the CDR3 is TGCGCCAGCAGCAAACGACAGGGGTATGGTGAGCAGTTCTTC.

Written as DNA, the CDR3 is TGTGCCAGCTCACCCCGAGTCGGAGAAAAACTGTTTTTT. Translation: CASSPRVGEKLFF. The rearrangement joins TRBV18 to TRBJ1-4, with D unresolved. The CDR3 spans 13 residues. Per the germline V gene, CDR1 is KGHSH and CDR2 is LQKENI. The V gene lost 3 bases and the J gene lost 8 bases, with 10 bases spanning the gap.

This clonotype showed up just a few times. This sequence joins TRBV11-2 and TRBJ2-1; TRBD2 might be the D (6 bases). V gave up 3 bases and J gave up 2 bases, with 11 bases separating them. Germline V gives CDR1 SGHAT, CDR2 FQNNGV. The CDR3 totals 15 residues. CDR3 DNA: TGTGCCAGCAGCTTCTTATTAGCGGCCTACAATGAGCAGTTCTTC. Translated, it gives CASSFLLAAYNEQFF. The full variable domain, rest sourced from reference TRBV11-2 and TRBJ2-1, is EAGVAQSPRYKIIEKRQSVAFWCNPISGHATLYWYQQILGQGPKLLIQFQNNGVVDDSQLPKDRFSAERLKGVDSTLKIQPAKLEDSAVYLCASSFLLAAYNEQFFGPGTRLTVL.

The J gene is TRBJ1-2, the V gene TRBV6-5, with a weak D call TRBD1 (5 bases). V lost 5 bases, J lost 3 bases, and 13 bases lay in between. CDR1 is MNHEY, CDR2 SVGAGI, per germline. CDR3 size: 14 residues. The chain's CDR3 is CASSTQGIDYGYTF. The CDR3, as DNA: TGTGCCAGCAGTACTCAGGGTATCGACTATGGCTACACCTTC.

This clonotype was detected only a few times. This chain connects TRBV11-2 to TRBJ2-7; D not resolved. Trimming shortened V by 5 bases and J by 3 bases, and 11 bases separated the two germline ends. This CDR3 is 13 amino acids long. Germline CDR1 SGHAT, CDR2 FQNNGV. The CDR3 region is CASSVGRSYEQYV. In nucleotides, the CDR3 is TGTGCCAGCAGCGTTGGTCGGAGCTACGAGCAGTACGTC.

This clonotype was found a few times. The V gene is TRBV19, the J gene TRBJ1-1; TRBD1 agrees at 8 bases. V lost 3 bases and J lost 4; bases outside the gene matches: 1. CDR3 length equals 13 residues. Germline assignment: CDR1 LNHDA and CDR2 SQIVND (reference sequence). The CDR3 coding sequence is TGTGCCAGTAGTATCGGACAGGGCACTGAAGCTTTCTTT. Amino acid sequence: CASSIGQGTEAFF.

This clonotype has more than one count but fewer than ten. V usage is TRBV20-1 and J usage is TRBJ2-7, with 9 bases fitting TRBD1. J gave up 4 bases and V 6 bases, and 4 bases lay outside the gene matches. This CDR3 spans 12 amino acids. The germline V gene encodes CDR1 DFQATT and CDR2 SNEGSKA (reference sequence). In DNA, the CDR3 is TGCAGTGCCCGGACAGGGGCGTACGAGCAGTACGTC. This sequence encodes CSARTGAYEQYV.

V usage is TRBV4-1 and J usage is TRBJ2-7; D gene ambiguous. V was shortened by 1 base and J by 1 base, with 11 bases between the two germline ends. Germline loops: CDR1 MGHRA, CDR2 YSYEKL. The CDR3 runs 15 residues. CDR3 residues: CASSQAGTVSYEQYF. In DNA, the CDR3 is TGCGCCAGCAGCCAAGCTGGTACGGTATCCTACGAGCAGTACTTC.

V usage is TRBV7-9 and J usage is TRBJ1-1, with D possibly TRBD1 on 6 matching bases. This CDR3 region has 14 residues. V lost 8 bases to trimming and J lost 5 bases, with 18 bases between them. Germline V CDR1 and CDR2: SEHNR, FQNEAQ (reference sequence). Here the CDR3 reads CASGGGAPGTEAFF. In nucleotides, the CDR3 is TGTGCCAGCGGCGGGGGGGCGCCGGGAACTGAAGCTTTCTTT.

Only a few counts were recorded for this clonotype. This sequence joins TRBV5-1 and TRBJ1-6; maybe TRBD1 (5 bases). The germline V gene encodes CDR1 SGHRS and CDR2 YFSETQ. The length of the CDR3 is 14 residues. Trimming pared 3 bases from V and 10 bases from J, leaving 14 bases between. The CDR3 coding sequence is TGCGCCAGCAGCTGGACGGGGGATGAATCACCCCTCCACTTT. It is translated as CASSWTGDESPLHF.

The sample holds a few counts of this clonotype. J is TRBJ2-7 and V is TRBV28; D not certain. Trimming cost V 5 bases and J 6 bases, with 8 bases left between them. The CDR3 contains 11 residues. Germline V gene data show CDR1 as MDHEN and CDR2 as SYDVKM. CDR3 coding DNA: TGTGCCAGCAGTGGACGTTTCGAGCAGTACGTC. Translated, it gives CASSGRFEQYV.

This clonotype was observed many times. The chain has TRBV5-1 and TRBJ2-4; 8 bases align to TRBD1. With 4 bases clipped from V and 0 bases from J, the junction kept 9 bases outside the gene matches. Germline assignment: CDR1 SGHRS and CDR2 YFSETQ. CDR3 length equals 17 residues. The CDR3 DNA reads as TGCGCCAGCAGCCCGCCGGGACAGGCCTTAGCCAAAAACATTCAGTACTTC. It yields the protein CASSPPGQALAKNIQYF.

The chain links TRBV7-2 to TRBJ1-2, with D perhaps matching TRBD1 (5 bases). CDR1 and CDR2 (germline): SGHTA, FQGNSA. V shed 5 bases and J shed 0 bases, with 10 bases lying between them. The CDR3 contains 14 residues. The CDR3: CASSLGAANYGYTF. As DNA, the CDR3 is TGTGCCAGCAGCCTAGGGGCCGCTAACTATGGCTACACCTTC.

The chain couples TRBV20-1 to TRBJ1-5; D is ambiguous. This CDR3 comprises 13 residues. Germline values: CDR1 DFQATT, CDR2 SNEGSKA (reference sequence). Trimming left V 5 bases short and J 3 bases short, with 11 bases between. The CDR3 here is CSARRRYNQPQHF. CDR3 nucleotides: TGCAGTGCTCGACGACGGTACAATCAGCCCCAGCATTTT.

J is TRBJ2-3 and V is TRBV6-6; D remains ambiguous. The CDR3 is made up of 16 amino acids. V was cut by 6 bases and J by 0 bases, with 16 bases left in between. Germline V lookup: CDR1 MNHNY, CDR2 SVGAGI (reference sequence). This CDR3 is CASSPFAETSTDTQYF. As DNA, the CDR3 is TGTGCCAGCAGCCCTTTTGCGGAAACTAGCACAGATACGCAGTATTTT.

J is TRBJ1-2 and V is TRBV20-1; D perhaps matches TRBD1 (5 bases). Germline V gene sequence: CDR1 DFQATT, CDR2 SNEGSKA (reference sequence). The CDR3 has 14 residues. V was pared by 4 bases and J by 4 bases, with 16 bases between. The CDR3 bases are TGCAGTGCTACCAGGGTCGGCGTTGGCTATGGCTACACCTTC. Translated, it gives CSATRVGVGYGYTF.

This clonotype has just a few counts. The chain combines TRBV6-2 or TRBV6-3 with TRBJ2-1; 7 positions agree with TRBD2. The CDR3 covers 14 residues. CDR1 is MNHEY, CDR2 SVGEGT, per germline. V lost 6 bases and J lost 5; bases outside the gene matches: 7. The CDR3 here is CASSYARGDNEQFF. The CDR3 DNA reads as TGTGCCAGCAGCTACGCACGGGGGGACAATGAGCAGTTCTTC.